The rows below give T cell receptor beta chains drawn from one sample of a study of human T cells and chemical hapten exposure. TCRdb ran MiXCR on the RACE reads and lists one entry per CDR3 protein. The sample consists of 150,000 to 200,000 distinct CDR3 sequences, 24% of them appearing once. The source was whole blood, collected in connection with sensitization to the hapten diphenylcyclopropenone (DPC). All receptors come from a woman between 40 and 50 years old with alopecia areata. Some clones in this sample may be carry-over from other donors' samples. Each CDR3 is given with its conserved first and last residue. Fields, in order: V gene, D gene, clone size, J gene, CDR3 DNA, CDR3 protein. The D gene is left open where the match is weak. Rows may omit the clone size; those that give it use once, few, many or a size class.

v_call: TRBV5-1
d_call: -
clone_size: few
j_call: TRBJ2-1
cdr3_nt: TGCGCCAGCAGCTCGGACGGGAGCCGTTCCTTCTTC
cdr3_aa: CASSSDGSRSFF

v_call: TRBV7-2
d_call: -
clone_size: many
j_call: TRBJ2-7
cdr3_nt: TGTGCCAGCAGCTTTGGGGGGAGAACCTACGAGCAGTACTTC
cdr3_aa: CASSFGGRTYEQYF

v_call: TRBV2
d_call: TRBD2
clone_size: few
j_call: TRBJ2-1
cdr3_nt: TGTGCCAGCAGTGAATGGAGACTAGCGGGACTCCCCTACAATGAGCAGTTCTTC
cdr3_aa: CASSEWRLAGLPYNEQFF

v_call: TRBV12-3/TRBV12-4
d_call: -
clone_size: -
j_call: TRBJ2-2
cdr3_nt: TGTGCCAGCAGTCCCGGCTGGGTCGGGGAGCTGTTTTTT
cdr3_aa: CASSPGWVGELFF

v_call: TRBV28
d_call: -
clone_size: many
j_call: TRBJ2-2
cdr3_nt: TGTGCCAGCGGTTACACCGGGGAGCTGTTTTTT
cdr3_aa: CASGYTGELFF

v_call: TRBV5-1
d_call: -
clone_size: -
j_call: TRBJ2-4
cdr3_nt: TGCGCCAGCAGCTTGGAGAGGGGCGAGACGGACATTCAGTACTTC
cdr3_aa: CASSLERGETDIQYF

v_call: TRBV5-4
d_call: TRBD1
clone_size: -
j_call: TRBJ2-3
cdr3_nt: TGTGCCAGCAGCTTGGGGACAGGGGCCCGCACAGATACGCAGTATTTT
cdr3_aa: CASSLGTGARTDTQYF

v_call: TRBV7-9
d_call: TRBD2
clone_size: few
j_call: TRBJ2-1
cdr3_nt: TGTGCCAGCAGCCCGAGAGGACTAGCCCCCAATGAGCAGTTCTTC
cdr3_aa: CASSPRGLAPNEQFF

v_call: TRBV29-1
d_call: -
clone_size: few
j_call: TRBJ1-2
cdr3_nt: TGCAGCGTTGGGCAGGCGAACTATGGCTACACCTTC
cdr3_aa: CSVGQANYGYTF

v_call: TRBV29-1
d_call: -
clone_size: -
j_call: TRBJ2-1
cdr3_nt: TGCAGCGGTTGGACAGTCAATGAGCAGTTCTTC
cdr3_aa: CSGWTVNEQFF

v_call: TRBV12-3/TRBV12-4
d_call: TRBD2
clone_size: -
j_call: TRBJ2-2
cdr3_nt: TGTGCCAGCAGTTTTATAACGGGAGGGCCGAACACCGGGGAGCTGTTTTTT
cdr3_aa: CASSFITGGPNTGELFF

v_call: TRBV11-2
d_call: TRBD2
clone_size: -
j_call: TRBJ2-3
cdr3_nt: TGTGCCAGCAGCTTAGACAGCGGGAGTACAGATACGCAGTATTTT
cdr3_aa: CASSLDSGSTDTQYF

v_call: TRBV6-2/TRBV6-3
d_call: -
clone_size: few
j_call: TRBJ2-1
cdr3_nt: TGTGCCAGCAGGATGACTAGTGAGCAGTTCTTC
cdr3_aa: CASRMTSEQFF

v_call: TRBV12-3/TRBV12-4
d_call: TRBD1
clone_size: -
j_call: TRBJ2-7
cdr3_nt: TGTGCCAGCACTAAGGGACAGGTCGCAAACGAGCAGTACTTC
cdr3_aa: CASTKGQVANEQYF

v_call: TRBV4-2
d_call: -
clone_size: few
j_call: TRBJ1-6
cdr3_nt: TGTGCCAGCAGCCAAGCAGGCGTCCTAAATTCACCCCTCCACTTT
cdr3_aa: CASSQAGVLNSPLHF

v_call: TRBV6-1
d_call: TRBD2
clone_size: few
j_call: TRBJ2-7
cdr3_nt: TGTGCCAGCAGTGACGGGACTAGCGGGAGGGCTGAGCAGTACTTC
cdr3_aa: CASSDGTSGRAEQYF